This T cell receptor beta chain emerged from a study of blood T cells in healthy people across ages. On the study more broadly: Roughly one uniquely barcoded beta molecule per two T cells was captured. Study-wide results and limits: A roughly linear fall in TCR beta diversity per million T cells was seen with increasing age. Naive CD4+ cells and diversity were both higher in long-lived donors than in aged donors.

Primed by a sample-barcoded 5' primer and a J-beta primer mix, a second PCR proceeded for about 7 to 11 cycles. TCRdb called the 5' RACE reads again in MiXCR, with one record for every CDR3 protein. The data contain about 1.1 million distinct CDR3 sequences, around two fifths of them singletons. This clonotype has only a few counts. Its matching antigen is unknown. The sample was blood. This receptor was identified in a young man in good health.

This CDR3 is CASSSLDPAFYNEQFF. The CDR3 nucleotides read TGTGCCAGCAGCTCTTTGGACCCCGCTTTCTACAATGAGCAGTTCTTC. The rearrangement joins TRBV7-2 to TRBJ2-1; unclear D gene. The CDR3 covers 16 residues. V lost 4 bases, J lost 3 bases, and 16 bases lay in between. Looked up from germline, CDR1 is SGHTA and CDR2 is FQGNSA.